This note documents a single T cell receptor (beta chain) sequence. Its binding antigen is unknown. Base qualities are missing; no much larger clone stands one base away. TCRbeta CDR3 regions were amplified from genomic DNA using the immunoSEQ Assay, a bias-controlled multiplex PCR. The original methods were these. Nucleated cell counts per sample were estimated from amplification of reference gene primers within the assay. Sequence reads were collapsed and filtered to measure the absolute abundance of every unique TCRbeta CDR3 rearrangement. Productive Simpson clonality was computed per sample as the square root of Simpson's diversity index over productive rearrangements. This immuneACCESS table, as held by TCRdb, lists in-frame sequences with V and J called but not all clones. Of the missing ones, under half trace to an unresolved V gene in checked studies; the others have no known cause. The V and J calls and the clone size are those of that table, but D and trimming were determined from the DNA. This sample is represented by under 170,000 clones; around 86% of them were singletons. Less than 3.5% of the sample lies in the top ten.

This sample is part of a study of blood T cell repertoires in COVID-19 (dated by TCRdb to the early 2020s). Regarding the complete study: Collaborator samples came from the United States, Italy and Spain and covered acute and convalescent phases of COVID-19. The prospective study material was composed of cDNA or gDNA derived from T cells, B-cell-depleted T cells, or PBMCs. Where available, HLA class I and class II types were obtained from metadata supplied by the sample provider rather than from assay-based typing. Subjects who had been exposed to COVID-19, were actively infected with it, or had recovered from it provided the deeply sampled blood TCRbeta repertoires that made up the dataset. The samples were drawn from the first 160 participants of the ongoing ImmuneRACE study and from 1,254 subjects provided by 6 global collaborators. The repertoires were made available in a free public database intended to serve as a resource for research on the immune response to SARS-CoV-2. Nearly every sample came with metadata listing a de-identified subject ID, COVID-19 status, age in years and sex. The research as a whole found: How much clinical and demographic metadata was included differed by source and by participant, and the metadata was provided uncurated.

Trimming takes 6 bases from V and 4 bases from J, and the germline ends sit 22 bases apart. From cysteine to phenylalanine, the CDR3 is 17 amino acids long. Only the CDR3 part of the read is kept: 51 bases, read in frame from the first base. The germline V gene provides CDR1 LGHNT and CDR2 FRNRAP. Each collaborating institution followed its own protocols to collect whole blood in K2EDTA tubes. For TCRbeta analysis, collaborators shipped samples in one of three forms: frozen whole blood, isolated PBMCs, or DNA extracted from either of those sample types. Recombination linked TRBV12-5 to TRBJ2-1; the D region possibly corresponds to TRBD1 (6 bases align). The receptor comes from a man in his 70s with acute or convalescent COVID-19. The sequenced material came from peripheral blood. The sequenced DNA is TGTGCTAGTGGCACCTTAAGACAGGATTTCTATTACAATGAGCAGTTCTTC. Its protein reads: CASGTLRQDFYYNEQFF.